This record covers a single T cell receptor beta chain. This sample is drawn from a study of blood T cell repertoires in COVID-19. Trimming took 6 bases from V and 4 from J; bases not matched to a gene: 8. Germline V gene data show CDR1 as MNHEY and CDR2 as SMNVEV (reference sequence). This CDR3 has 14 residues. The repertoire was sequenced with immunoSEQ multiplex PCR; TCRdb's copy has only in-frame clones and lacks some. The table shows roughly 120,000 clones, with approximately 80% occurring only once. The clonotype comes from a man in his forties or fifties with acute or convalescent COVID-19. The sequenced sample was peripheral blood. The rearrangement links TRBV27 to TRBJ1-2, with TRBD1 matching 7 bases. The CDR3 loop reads CASSPTGLGYGYTF. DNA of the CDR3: TGTGCCAGCAGCCCGACAGGGCTTGGCTATGGCTACACCTTC.